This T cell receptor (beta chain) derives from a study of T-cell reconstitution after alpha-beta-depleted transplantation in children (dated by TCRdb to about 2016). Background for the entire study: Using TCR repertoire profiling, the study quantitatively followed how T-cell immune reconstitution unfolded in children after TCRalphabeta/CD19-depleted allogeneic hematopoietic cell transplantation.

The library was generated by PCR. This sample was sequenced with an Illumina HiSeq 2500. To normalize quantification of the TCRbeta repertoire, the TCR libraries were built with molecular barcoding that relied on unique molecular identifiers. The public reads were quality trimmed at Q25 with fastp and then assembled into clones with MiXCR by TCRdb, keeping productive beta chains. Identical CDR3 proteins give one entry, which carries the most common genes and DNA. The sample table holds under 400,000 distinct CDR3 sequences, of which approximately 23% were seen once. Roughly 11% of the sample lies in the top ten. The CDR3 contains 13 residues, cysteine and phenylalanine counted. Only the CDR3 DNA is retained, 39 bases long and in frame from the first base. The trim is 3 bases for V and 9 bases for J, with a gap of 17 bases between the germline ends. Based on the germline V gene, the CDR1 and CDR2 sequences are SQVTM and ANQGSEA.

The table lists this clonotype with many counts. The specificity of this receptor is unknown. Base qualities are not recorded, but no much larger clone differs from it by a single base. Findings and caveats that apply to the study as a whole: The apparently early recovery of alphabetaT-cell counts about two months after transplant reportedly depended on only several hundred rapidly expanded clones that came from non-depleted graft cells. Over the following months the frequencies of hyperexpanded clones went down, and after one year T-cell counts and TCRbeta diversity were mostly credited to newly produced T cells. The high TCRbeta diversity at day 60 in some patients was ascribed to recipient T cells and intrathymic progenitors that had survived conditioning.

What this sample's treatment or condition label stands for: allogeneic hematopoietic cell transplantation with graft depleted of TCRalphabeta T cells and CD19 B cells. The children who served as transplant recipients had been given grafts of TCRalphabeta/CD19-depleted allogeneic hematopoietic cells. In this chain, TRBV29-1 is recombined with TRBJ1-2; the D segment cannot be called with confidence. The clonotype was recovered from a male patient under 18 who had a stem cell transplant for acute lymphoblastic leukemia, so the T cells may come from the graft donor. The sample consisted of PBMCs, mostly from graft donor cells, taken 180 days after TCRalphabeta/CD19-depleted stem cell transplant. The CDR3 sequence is CSVEVVGPGRYTF. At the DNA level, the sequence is TGCAGCGTTGAGGTTGTTGGCCCGGGTCGCTACACCTTC.